The rows below give T cell receptor beta chains drawn from one sample of a study of sequential checkpoint blockade in melanoma. Sequencing was performed with immunoSEQ multiplex PCR; in TCRdb, only in-frame clones are kept and a portion is missing. In the table there are roughly 8,400 clones, approximately 81% of which are singletons. The input for sequencing was CD8+ T cells sorted from blood (inferred from file names), taken from a patient given nivolumab and ipilimumab in sequence. Every receptor here comes from a human donor with melanoma. Each CDR3 is given with its conserved first and last residue. A D gene is named only where the DNA matches it firmly. Clone size appears in some rows only: once, few, many, or a class for an expanded clone.

size: .; D: TRBD1; J: TRBJ2-2; V: TRBV7-9; CDR3: CASSLPGTGDTGELFF; DNA: TGTGCCAGCAGCTTACCCGGGACAGGGGACACCGGGGAGCTGTTTTTT
size: few; D: .; J: TRBJ2-1; V: TRBV19; CDR3: CATRLGYNEQFF; DNA: TGTGCCACCCGCCTAGGTTACAATGAGCAGTTCTTC
size: few; D: TRBD1; J: TRBJ1-2; V: TRBV6-4; CDR3: CASSYEDRVRGYTF; DNA: TGTGCCAGCAGTTACGAGGACAGGGTTCGTGGCTACACCTTC
size: .; D: TRBD2; J: TRBJ2-2; V: TRBV6-5; CDR3: CASSYSTSGSTGELFF; DNA: TGTGCCAGCAGTTACTCGACTAGCGGGAGCACCGGGGAGCTGTTTTTT
size: .; D: .; J: TRBJ1-6; V: TRBV27; CDR3: CASSRGNSPLHF; DNA: TGTGCCAGCAGTCGGGGTAATTCACCCCTCCACTTT
size: .; D: TRBD1; J: TRBJ2-1; V: TRBV6-6; CDR3: CASKRQGVSDEQFF; DNA: TGTGCCAGCAAACGACAGGGTGTAAGCGATGAGCAGTTCTTC
size: .; D: TRBD2; J: TRBJ2-3; V: TRBV30; CDR3: CAWSVLAPLTSGSWEGDTQYF; DNA: TGTGCCTGGAGTGTACTGGCCCCTTTGACTAGCGGGAGTTGGGAGGGAGATACGCAGTATTTT
size: .; D: .; J: TRBJ2-7; V: TRBV6-6; CDR3: CASSYSSASYEQYF; DNA: TGTGCCAGCAGTTACTCCAGCGCGTCCTACGAGCAGTACTTC
size: once; D: .; J: TRBJ1-2; V: TRBV29-1; CDR3: CSVVTGYGYTF; DNA: TGCAGCGTTGTAACAGGCTATGGCTACACCTTC
size: .; D: TRBD2; J: TRBJ2-5; V: TRBV4-3; CDR3: CASSQGVGSGGTQYF; DNA: TGCGCCAGCAGCCAAGGTGTTGGGTCGGGGGGGACCCAGTACTTC
size: .; D: .; J: TRBJ2-7; V: TRBV27; CDR3: CASSLSGTIYEQYF; DNA: TGTGCCAGCAGTTTATCCGGGACAATTTACGAGCAGTACTTC
size: once; D: TRBD2; J: TRBJ2-7; V: TRBV4-3; CDR3: CASSQEAAGASYEQYF; DNA: TGCGCCAGCAGCCAAGAGGCAGCGGGGGCGTCCTACGAGCAGTACTTC
size: once; D: .; J: TRBJ2-6; V: TRBV7-2; CDR3: CASTPHRLSGANVLTF; DNA: TGTGCCAGCACCCCCCACAGGCTCTCTGGGGCCAACGTCCTGACTTTC
size: .; D: .; J: TRBJ2-3; V: TRBV2; CDR3: CASTLLPTAPDTQYF; DNA: TGTGCCAGCACCCTCCTCCCGACAGCCCCAGATACGCAGTATTTT
size: medium-sized; D: TRBD2; J: TRBJ2-7; V: TRBV27; CDR3: CASSSGGGMFEQYF; DNA: TGTGCCAGCAGTTCGGGCGGGGGGATGTTCGAGCAGTACTTC
size: few; D: TRBD2; J: TRBJ2-3; V: TRBV4-2; CDR3: CASSQGDGGGTDTQYF; DNA: TGTGCCAGCAGCCAAGGCGACGGGGGGGGCACAGATACGCAGTATTTT
size: .; D: .; J: TRBJ2-5; V: TRBV7-3; CDR3: CASSLMGGQETQYF; DNA: TGTGCCAGCAGCTTAATGGGGGGCCAAGAGACCCAGTACTTC
size: .; D: .; J: TRBJ1-2; V: TRBV19; CDR3: CASTSRDIGFENYGYTF; DNA: TGTGCCAGTACCTCCCGGGACATTGGTTTCGAAAACTATGGCTACACCTTC
size: .; D: .; J: TRBJ2-2; V: TRBV14; CDR3: CASSSFAENTGELFF; DNA: TGTGCCAGCAGCTCCTTCGCGGAAAACACCGGGGAGCTGTTTTTT
size: few; D: TRBD1; J: TRBJ1-3; V: TRBV4-2; CDR3: CASSQDSGGGGNTIYF; DNA: TGTGCCAGCAGCCAAGATTCAGGGGGTGGTGGAAACACCATATATTTT
size: .; D: .; J: TRBJ2-1; V: TRBV29-1; CDR3: CSVEVTYNEQFF; DNA: TGCAGCGTTGAAGTGACTTACAATGAGCAGTTCTTC
size: .; D: TRBD2; J: TRBJ2-3; V: TRBV7-9; CDR3: CASSLSAGGTDTQYF; DNA: TGTGCCAGCAGCTTATCAGCGGGAGGGACAGATACGCAGTATTTT
size: .; D: .; J: TRBJ2-3; V: TRBV7-9; CDR3: CASTQADTQYF; DNA: TGTGCCAGCACCCAAGCCGATACGCAGTATTTT
size: once; D: TRBD1; J: TRBJ1-5; V: TRBV28; CDR3: CASSLPGTAAQPQHF; DNA: TGTGCCAGCAGCCTTCCCGGGACAGCGGCTCAGCCCCAGCATTTT
size: .; D: .; J: TRBJ2-1; V: TRBV9; CDR3: CASSVDSGNEQFF; DNA: TGTGCCAGCAGCGTAGATAGCGGCAATGAGCAGTTCTTC
size: .; D: .; J: TRBJ2-7; V: TRBV6-6; CDR3: CAISERGDSYEQYF; DNA: TGTGCCATCAGTGAGCGCGGTGACTCCTACGAGCAGTACTTC
size: once; D: TRBD1; J: TRBJ1-3; V: TRBV6-1; CDR3: CASSEGTGGNTIYF; DNA: TGTGCCAGCAGTGAAGGGACAGGTGGAAACACCATATATTTT
size: .; D: .; J: TRBJ2-3; V: TRBV28; CDR3: CASSKTHSDTQYF; DNA: TGTGCCAGCAGCAAGACTCATTCCGATACGCAGTATTTT
size: once; D: .; J: TRBJ2-2; V: TRBV9; CDR3: CASSSSTGPWAGELFF; DNA: TGTGCCAGCAGCTCAAGCACAGGGCCCTGGGCCGGGGAGCTGTTTTTT
size: .; D: .; J: TRBJ2-2; V: TRBV28; CDR3: CASSPGFTGELFF; DNA: TGTGCCAGCAGCCCAGGGTTCACCGGGGAGCTGTTTTTT
size: .; D: TRBD1; J: TRBJ1-2; V: TRBV5-4; CDR3: CASSLEDRVIYGYTF; DNA: TGTGCCAGCAGCTTGGAGGACAGGGTGATTTATGGCTACACCTTC
size: .; D: TRBD1; J: TRBJ1-2; V: TRBV7-2; CDR3: CASSFLQGESTF; DNA: TGTGCCAGCAGCTTCTTACAGGGGGAGTCTACCTTC
size: .; D: .; J: TRBJ2-2; V: TRBV29-1; CDR3: CVVKGDTGELFF; DNA: TGCGTAGTGAAAGGGGACACCGGGGAGCTGTTTTTT
size: .; D: .; J: TRBJ1-5; V: TRBV10-2; CDR3: CASGTYQPQHF; DNA: TGCGCCAGCGGCACCTATCAGCCCCAGCATTTT
size: .; D: .; J: TRBJ2-5; V: TRBV30; CDR3: CAWSVGGWETQYF; DNA: TGTGCCTGGAGTGTAGGCGGGTGGGAGACCCAGTACTTC
size: .; D: TRBD2; J: TRBJ2-7; V: TRBV4-2; CDR3: CASSQDPGGGDSSSYEQYF; DNA: TGTGCCAGCAGCCAAGATCCGGGGGGGGGAGACTCATCCTCCTACGAGCAGTACTTC
size: .; D: .; J: TRBJ1-2; V: TRBV7-9; CDR3: CASSLAPVNYGYTF; DNA: TGTGCCAGCAGCTTAGCGCCGGTTAACTATGGCTACACCTTC
size: few; D: .; J: TRBJ2-2; V: TRBV19; CDR3: CASSIDRDIVGELFF; DNA: TGTGCCAGTAGTATAGATCGGGACATTGTCGGGGAGCTGTTTTTT
size: .; D: TRBD2; J: TRBJ2-7; V: TRBV5-4; CDR3: CASSPLGLAGLYEQYF; DNA: TGTGCCAGCAGCCCCCTAGGACTAGCGGGCCTCTACGAGCAGTACTTC
size: once; D: .; J: TRBJ2-7; V: TRBV30; CDR3: CAWSFTASHEQYF; DNA: TGTGCCTGGAGTTTTACAGCCTCTCACGAGCAGTACTTC
size: .; D: .; J: TRBJ1-2; V: TRBV15; CDR3: CATSRDNQGGVGYGYTF; DNA: TGTGCCACCAGCAGAGATAATCAAGGAGGAGTAGGCTATGGCTACACCTTC
size: .; D: TRBD2; J: TRBJ2-3; V: TRBV4-3; CDR3: CASSQSGTREADTQYF; DNA: TGCGCCAGCAGCCAATCCGGGACTAGAGAAGCAGATACGCAGTATTTT
size: .; D: .; J: TRBJ2-3; V: TRBV28; CDR3: CASRAWSSTDTQYF; DNA: TGTGCCAGCAGGGCCTGGAGTAGCACAGATACGCAGTATTTT
size: few; D: .; J: TRBJ2-5; V: TRBV27; CDR3: CASSLWAGVRKQETQYF; DNA: TGTGCCAGCAGTTTATGGGCAGGGGTACGGAAACAAGAGACCCAGTACTTC
size: .; D: .; J: TRBJ2-2; V: TRBV5-4; CDR3: CASRTRDGELFF; DNA: TGTGCCAGCAGAACCCGGGATGGGGAGCTGTTTTTT
size: once; D: TRBD2; J: TRBJ2-5; V: TRBV7-6; CDR3: CASSFSGTETQYF; DNA: TGTGCCAGCAGCTTTAGCGGGACGGAGACCCAGTACTTC
size: .; D: .; J: TRBJ2-7; V: TRBV27; CDR3: CATLGASPYEQYF; DNA: TGTGCCACCCTCGGAGCCTCCCCCTACGAGCAGTACTTC
size: once; D: TRBD2; J: TRBJ2-3; V: TRBV27; CDR3: CASSFSSGGMDTQYF; DNA: TGTGCCAGCAGTTTCTCTAGCGGGGGGATGGATACGCAGTATTTT
size: .; D: TRBD1; J: TRBJ1-2; V: TRBV7-2; CDR3: CASSSTGGSTYGYTF; DNA: TGTGCCAGCAGTTCGACAGGGGGCTCGACCTATGGCTACACCTTC
size: .; D: .; J: TRBJ2-1; V: TRBV5-8; CDR3: CASSFGRGLARNEQFF; DNA: TGTGCCAGCAGCTTCGGGCGAGGCCTAGCGAGGAATGAGCAGTTCTTC
size: once; D: TRBD1; J: TRBJ2-3; V: TRBV9; CDR3: CASSADRVTDTQYF; DNA: TGTGCCAGCAGCGCCGACAGGGTCACAGATACGCAGTATTTT
size: .; D: TRBD2; J: TRBJ2-7; V: TRBV27; CDR3: CASRVTSGRAYEQYF; DNA: TGTGCCAGCAGGGTGACTAGCGGGAGGGCCTACGAGCAGTACTTC
size: .; D: TRBD1; J: TRBJ1-4; V: TRBV30; CDR3: CAWNDRDGEKLFF; DNA: TGTGCCTGGAACGACAGGGATGGTGAAAAACTGTTTTTT
size: .; D: .; J: TRBJ1-5; V: TRBV28; CDR3: CASSLRRLSERQPQHF; DNA: TGTGCCAGCAGTTTACGCAGACTCTCAGAGCGTCAGCCCCAGCATTTT
size: few; D: .; J: TRBJ1-5; V: TRBV19; CDR3: CASSMLEARGDNQPQHF; DNA: TGTGCCAGTAGTATGTTAGAGGCTCGGGGGGACAACCAGCCCCAGCATTTT
size: once; D: TRBD1; J: TRBJ2-2; V: TRBV5-4; CDR3: CASSPDRANTGELFF; DNA: TGTGCCAGCAGCCCGGACAGGGCGAACACCGGGGAGCTGTTTTTT
size: .; D: TRBD1; J: TRBJ1-2; V: TRBV11-1; CDR3: CASSATDRNGYTF; DNA: TGTGCCAGCAGCGCGACGGACAGGAATGGCTACACCTTC